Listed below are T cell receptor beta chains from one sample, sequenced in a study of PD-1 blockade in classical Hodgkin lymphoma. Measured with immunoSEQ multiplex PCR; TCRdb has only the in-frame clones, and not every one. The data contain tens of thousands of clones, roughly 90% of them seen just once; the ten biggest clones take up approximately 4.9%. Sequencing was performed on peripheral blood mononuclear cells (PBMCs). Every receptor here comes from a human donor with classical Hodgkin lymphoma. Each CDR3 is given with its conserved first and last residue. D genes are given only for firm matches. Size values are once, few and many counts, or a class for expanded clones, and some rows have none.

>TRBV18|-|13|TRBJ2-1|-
TGTGCCAGCTCACCGGTGGCGGCGGCGGAGCAGTTCTTC
CASSPVAAAEQFF
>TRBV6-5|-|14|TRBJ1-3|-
TGTGCCAGCAGCCTCAACAGCGGTGGAAACACCATATATTTT
CASSLNSGGNTIYF
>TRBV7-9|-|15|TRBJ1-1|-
TGTGCCAGCAGCCCCCCCGAGAACATGAACACTGAAGCTTTCTTT
CASSPPENMNTEAFF
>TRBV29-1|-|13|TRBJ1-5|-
TGCAGCGTTGCCGGGAGGGAGAATCAGCCCCAGCATTTT
CSVAGRENQPQHF
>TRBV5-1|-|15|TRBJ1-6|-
TGCGCCAGCAGCTTACAGGGTTCCTATAATTCACCCCTCCACTTT
CASSLQGSYNSPLHF
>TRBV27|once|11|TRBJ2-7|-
TGTGCCAGCAGTTCGGGGTACGAGCAGTACTTC
CASSSGYEQYF
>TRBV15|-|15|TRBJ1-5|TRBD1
TGTGCCACCAGCAGAGAACAGGGGCGCAATCAGCCCCAGCATTTT
CATSREQGRNQPQHF
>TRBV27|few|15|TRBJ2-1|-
TGTGCCAGCAGTGAACTGGGGGAGGGGGGAAATGAGCAGTTCTTC
CASSELGEGGNEQFF
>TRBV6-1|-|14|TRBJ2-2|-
TGTGCCAGCAAAGTCAGTCCGGGGACCGGGGAGCTGTTTTTT
CASKVSPGTGELFF
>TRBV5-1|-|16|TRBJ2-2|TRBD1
TGCGCCAGCAGCTTGGGGAGACAGGGCGGGACCGGGGAGCTGTTTTTT
CASSLGRQGGTGELFF
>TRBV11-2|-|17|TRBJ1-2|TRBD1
TGTGCCAGCAGCTTAGATGCAGGCCAGGGGGTTGGCTATGGCTACACCTTC
CASSLDAGQGVGYGYTF
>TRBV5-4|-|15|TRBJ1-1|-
TGTGCCAGCAGCCCCTCCTTCAACATGAACACTGAAGCTTTCTTT
CASSPSFNMNTEAFF
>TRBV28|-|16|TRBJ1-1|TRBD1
TGTGCCAGCAGTTTATTAGGACAGGGGATGAACACTGAAGCTTTCTTT
CASSLLGQGMNTEAFF
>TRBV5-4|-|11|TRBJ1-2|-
TGTGCTTGTCAGGAGCAGAATGGCTACACCTTC
CACQEQNGYTF
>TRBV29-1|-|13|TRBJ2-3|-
TGCAGCGTGGCGAACAAACTAGCAGATACGCAGTATTTT
CSVANKLADTQYF
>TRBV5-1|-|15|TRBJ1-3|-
TGCGCCAGCAGCTTGGCCGGAAGCTCTGGAAACACCATATATTTT
CASSLAGSSGNTIYF
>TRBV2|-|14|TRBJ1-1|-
TGTGCCAGCAGCCTCGGACAGCCGAACACTGAAGCTTTCTTT
CASSLGQPNTEAFF
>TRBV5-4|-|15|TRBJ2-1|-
TGTGCCAGCAGCTCCACCGGGACCTCCTACAATGAGCAGTTCTTC
CASSSTGTSYNEQFF
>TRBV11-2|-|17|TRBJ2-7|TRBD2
TGTGCCAGCAGCCACCGAATTTGGGCTAGCGGGTCCTACGAGCAGTACTTC
CASSHRIWASGSYEQYF
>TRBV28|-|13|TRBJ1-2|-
-
CASSYRVGGGSTF
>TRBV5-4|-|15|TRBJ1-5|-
TGTGCCAGCAGCTCATCCACCGAAAGCAATCAGCCCCAGCATTTT
CASSSSTESNQPQHF
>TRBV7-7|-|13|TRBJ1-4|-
TGTGCCAGCAGCTTAAATCCCCTTGAAAAACTGTTTTTT
CASSLNPLEKLFF
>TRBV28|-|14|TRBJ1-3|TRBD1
TGTGCCAGCAGTTTAGCAGGGGGGGGAAACACCATATATTTT
CASSLAGGGNTIYF
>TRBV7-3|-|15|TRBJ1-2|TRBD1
TGTGCCAGCAGCCAGGGGGCAGGGAGTAACTATGGCTACACCTTC
CASSQGAGSNYGYTF
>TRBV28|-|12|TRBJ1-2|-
TGTGCCAGCAGTTTCCCACTCGGCGGCTACACCTTC
CASSFPLGGYTF
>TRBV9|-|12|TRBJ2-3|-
TGTGCCAGCAGCCCCTATTTAGATACGCAGTATTTT
CASSPYLDTQYF
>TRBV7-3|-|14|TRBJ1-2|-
TGTGCCAGCAGCTTCGATGGGGGAAACTATGGCTACACCTTC
CASSFDGGNYGYTF
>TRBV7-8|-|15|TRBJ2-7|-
TGTGCCAGCAGCTCTACTTCTTACGTGCTCTACGAGCAGTACTTC
CASSSTSYVLYEQYF
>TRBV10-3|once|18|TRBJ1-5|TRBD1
TGTGCCATCAGTGAGTCCCGGGACAGGGGGCGAGCAGGTCAGCCCCAGCATTTT
CAISESRDRGRAGQPQHF
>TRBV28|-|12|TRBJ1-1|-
TGTGCCAGCAGTTTATCGAGTTTAGGAGCTTTCTTT
CASSLSSLGAFF
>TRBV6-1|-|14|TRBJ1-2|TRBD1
TGTGCCAGCAGTGGACAGGGTTCTAACTATGGCTACACCTTC
CASSGQGSNYGYTF
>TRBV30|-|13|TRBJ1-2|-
TGTGCCTGGAGTGTCGGAGGGCCCTATGGCTACACCTTC
CAWSVGGPYGYTF
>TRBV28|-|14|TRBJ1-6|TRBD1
TGTGCCAGCAGTTCTGACAGGGGGAACTCACCCCTCCACTTT
CASSSDRGNSPLHF
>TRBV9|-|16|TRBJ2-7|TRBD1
TGTGCCAGCAGCCCCGGGAGGACAGGGGGCGTATGGGAGCAGTACTTC
CASSPGRTGGVWEQYF
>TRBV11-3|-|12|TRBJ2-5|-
TGTGCCAGCAGCGGGGAAGGGGAGACCCAGTACTTC
CASSGEGETQYF
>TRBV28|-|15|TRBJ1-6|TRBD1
TGTGCCAGCAGTTTCCGGACAGGCCCGATTTCACCCCTCCACTTT
CASSFRTGPISPLHF
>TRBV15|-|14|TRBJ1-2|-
TGTGCCACCAGCATAACAGGGAACAACTATGGCTACACCTTC
CATSITGNNYGYTF
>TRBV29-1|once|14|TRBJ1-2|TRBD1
TGCAGCGTTTCCGAGACAGGGATTAACTATGGCTACACCTTC
CSVSETGINYGYTF
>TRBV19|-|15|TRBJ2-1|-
TGTGCCAGTAGTGTTGGACTCCACTCCTACAATGAGCAGTTCTTC
CASSVGLHSYNEQFF
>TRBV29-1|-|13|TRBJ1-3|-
TGCAGCGTCACGGGGGTGCTGGGAAACACCATATATTTT
CSVTGVLGNTIYF
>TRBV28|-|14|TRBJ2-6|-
TGTGCCAGCAGTTTGTCCTCTGGGGCCAACGTCCTGACTTTC
CASSLSSGANVLTF
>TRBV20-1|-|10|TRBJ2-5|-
TGCAGTGCACAAGTCGAGACCCAGTACTTC
CSAQVETQYF
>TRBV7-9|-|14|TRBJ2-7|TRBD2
TGTGCCAGCAGCCCTAGCGGGAGGACCTACGAGCAGTACTTC
CASSPSGRTYEQYF
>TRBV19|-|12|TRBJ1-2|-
TGTGCCAGTAGTATCGGGGGAAAGGGCTACACCTTC
CASSIGGKGYTF
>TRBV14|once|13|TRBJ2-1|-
TGTGCCAGCAGCCAAGCGGGTTACAATGAGCAGTTCTTC
CASSQAGYNEQFF
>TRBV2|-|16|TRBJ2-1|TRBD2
TGTGCCAGCAGTCGACCTACTAGCGCTTCCTACAATGAGCAGTTCTTC
CASSRPTSASYNEQFF
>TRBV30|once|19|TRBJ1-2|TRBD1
TGTGCCTGGGCCTCCCCAGGGGGCAGGGGGCCTCTTCTTTACTATGGCTACACCTTC
CAWASPGGRGPLLYYGYTF
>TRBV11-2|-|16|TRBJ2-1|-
TGTGCCAGCAGCTTAGATCCTGGGGGCAAGGTTTATGAGCAGTTCTTC
CASSLDPGGKVYEQFF
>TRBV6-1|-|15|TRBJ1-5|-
TGTGCCAGCAGTGCGTTGTGGCAGCGCAATCAGCCCCAGCATTTT
CASSALWQRNQPQHF
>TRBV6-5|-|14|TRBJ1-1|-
TGTGCCAGCAGTTTGTCTCAGGGGAACACTGAAGCTTTCTTT
CASSLSQGNTEAFF
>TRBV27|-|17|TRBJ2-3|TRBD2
TGTGCCAGCAGTTTAAAGGCTAGCGGGGTTAGCACAGATACGCAGTATTTT
CASSLKASGVSTDTQYF
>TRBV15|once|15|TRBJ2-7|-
TGTGCCACCAGCAACTTTTCGCTTAGCTCCTACGAGCAGTACTTC
CATSNFSLSSYEQYF
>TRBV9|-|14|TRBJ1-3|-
TGTGCCAGCAGCGTAGGGGGGGACGGAAACACCATATATTTT
CASSVGGDGNTIYF
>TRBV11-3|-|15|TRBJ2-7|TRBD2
TGTGCCAGCAGCTTGGGACTAGCGGGAGTGAACGAGCAGTACTTC
CASSLGLAGVNEQYF
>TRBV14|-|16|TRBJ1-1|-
TGTGCCAGCAGCCCGGCGTGGGGCGTAATGAACACTGAAGCTTTCTTT
CASSPAWGVMNTEAFF
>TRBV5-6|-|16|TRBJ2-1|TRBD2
TGTGCCAGCAGCTTATTGAGCGGGACCTCTCTCAATGAGCAGTTCTTC
CASSLLSGTSLNEQFF
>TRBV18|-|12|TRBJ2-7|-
TGTGCCAGCTCACCAACCATCTACGAGCAGTACTTC
CASSPTIYEQYF
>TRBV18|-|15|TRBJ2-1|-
TGTGCCAGCTCACAGGCCCAGGGTGGTATTAATGAGCAGTTCTTC
CASSQAQGGINEQFF
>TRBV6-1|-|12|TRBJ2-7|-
TGTGCCAGCAGCGGGTTGGGGTACGAGCAGTACTTC
CASSGLGYEQYF